The clone carrying this TCR beta chain came up a few times. Its antigen remains unknown. Primed by a sample-barcoded 5' primer and a J-beta primer mix, a second PCR proceeded for about 7 to 11 cycles. In TCRdb, the 5' RACE reads were re-called with MiXCR into one record per CDR3 protein. The table records 1.8 million or so distinct CDR3 sequences, around 42% of them present only once. A minimum of 7 million PBMCs was isolated per sample. This sample was taken from a study of blood T cells in healthy people across ages. CDR3 size: 17 residues. V gave up 5 bases and J gave up 0 bases, with 19 bases separating them. Germline V CDR1 and CDR2: LNHNV, YYDKDF (reference sequence). Study observations and caveats: Donor CMV status, an unknown factor, possibly confounded changes in expanded clonotypes. Naive and antigen-experienced cells could not be conclusively compared, given unsorted PBMCs.

The chain uses TRBV15 and TRBJ1-2; D might be TRBD1 (5 bases). Material: blood. The receptor comes from a human donor in good health. CDR3 protein: CATSPQPLGVSNYGYTF. CDR3 DNA: TGTGCCACCAGCCCCCAACCATTAGGGGTGTCTAACTATGGCTACACCTTC.